This entry concerns a single TCR beta chain. The antigen is undetermined. Per sample, at least 6 micrograms of total RNA were extracted. The entry originates in a study of blood T cells in healthy people across ages. Notes on the study in general: The percentage of naive T cells correlated strongly with TCR beta diversity. Age advanced and TCR beta diversity per million T cells fell, roughly linearly.

The germline V and J ends were trimmed by 0 bases and 8 bases, with 10 bases remaining between them. The CDR3 is 13 amino acids. Germline-derived CDR1 and CDR2 are ENHRY and SYGVKD. A second PCR, run for about 7 to 11 cycles, used a sample-barcoded 5' primer plus a J-beta primer mix. Each CDR3 protein is one row after TCRdb ran MiXCR on the 5' RACE reads. The table lists more than 1.4 million distinct CDR3 sequences, approximately 42% of them singletons. Sequencing used blood. The chain couples TRBV10-3 to TRBJ1-2; D gene ambiguous. This receptor was identified in a woman younger than 35 in good health. The CDR3 is CAISESESDGYTF. In nucleotides, the CDR3 is TGTGCCATCAGTGAGTCGGAGAGTGACGGCTACACCTTC.